Shown below are 4 T cell receptor beta chains from a single sample sequenced in a study of shared clonotypes between healthy human individuals. Produced via immunoSEQ multiplex PCR; TCRdb's table is partial and in-frame only. Of some 2.1 million clones in the sample, 85% to 95% were seen once. Sequencing was performed on naive CD4+ T cells sorted from blood. Subset reported: CD45RA+ positively selected. All receptors derive from a man aged 18-30 years in good health.

The V and J genes are TRBV4-3 and TRBJ1-6, with 7 bases aligning to TRBD1. There are 16 residues in the CDR3. The V and J ends lost 0 bases and 7 bases, in that order; junction bases with no gene match: 6. Per the germline V gene, CDR1 is LGHNA and CDR2 is YSLEER. The CDR3 is CASSQDLVGGNSPLHF. The CDR3 DNA follows: TGCGCCAGCAGCCAAGATTTGGTAGGGGGCAATTCACCCCTCCACTTT.

This clone was observed a single time. The chain has TRBV6-1 and TRBJ1-6; no clear D. The CDR3 has 15 residues. CDR1 is MNHNS, CDR2 SASEGT, per germline. V was trimmed by 10 bases and J by 6 bases, leaving 19 bases between them. CDR3: CATQAQTALNSPLHF. The CDR3 DNA is TGTGCCACCCAAGCCCAAACAGCTCTTAATTCACCCCTCCACTTT.

The rearrangement joins TRBV2 to TRBJ1-2; D remains unclear. CDR3 size: 11 residues. Looked up from germline, CDR1 is SNHLY and CDR2 is FYNNEI. V gave up 7 bases and J gave up 7 bases, with 10 bases separating them. The CDR3 sequence: CASTRSGGYTF. CDR3 in DNA: TGTGCCAGCACCCGGTCGGGTGGCTACACCTTC.

This chain connects TRBV5-6 to TRBJ2-2; D might be TRBD1 or TRBD2, each matching 5 bases. Per the germline V gene, CDR1 is SGHDT and CDR2 is YYEEEE. This CDR3 contains 16 residues. Trimming took 4 bases from V and 4 from J, leaving 17 bases between them. The CDR3 protein is CASSPGASRSTGELFF. As DNA, the CDR3 is TGTGCCAGCAGCCCCGGGGCATCGAGGTCCACCGGGGAGCTGTTTTTT.